A selection of T cell receptor beta chains follows, all from one sample in a study of T cells in Graves' hyperthyroidism and ophthalmopathy. MiXCR, applied by TCRdb to the multiplex PCR reads, yields one record per CDR3 protein. This sample has roughly 300,000 distinct CDR3 sequences, with about 18% found just once. Sequenced: blood. These receptors were collected from a woman between 45 and 65 years old with Graves' hyperthyroidism. CDR3s include the opening cysteine and the closing phenylalanine or tryptophan. D genes are given only for firm matches. Rows may omit the clone size; those that give it use once, few, many or a size class.

J gene: TRBJ1-2
clone size: -
D gene: TRBD1
V gene: TRBV6-1
CDR3 DNA: TGTGCCAGCAGTGAGGGGGAGGAATTGGGACAGGGGAGCATCTATGGCTACACCTTC
CDR3 protein: CASSEGEELGQGSIYGYTF

J gene: TRBJ2-7
clone size: -
D gene: -
V gene: TRBV5-4
CDR3 DNA: TGTGCCAGCAGCTTCGAACCGGGACTCTCCCGCGGCGAGCAGTACTTC
CDR3 protein: CASSFEPGLSRGEQYF

J gene: TRBJ1-1
clone size: few
D gene: TRBD1
V gene: TRBV7-9
CDR3 DNA: TGTGCCAGCAGTCCGGACAGGGGAGCATGGAACACTGAAGCTTTCTTT
CDR3 protein: CASSPDRGAWNTEAFF

J gene: TRBJ1-2
clone size: many
D gene: TRBD1
V gene: TRBV28
CDR3 DNA: TGTGCCACCTCCCCCGGGACAGGGGGTCTTGGCTACACCTTC
CDR3 protein: CATSPGTGGLGYTF

J gene: TRBJ2-1
clone size: -
D gene: -
V gene: TRBV20-1
CDR3 DNA: TGCAGTGCTAAACCCCTACCGACAGCCAGCTCCTACAATGAGCAGTTCTTC
CDR3 protein: CSAKPLPTASSYNEQFF

J gene: TRBJ1-4
clone size: -
D gene: -
V gene: TRBV7-9
CDR3 DNA: TGTGCCAGCAGCCCACCAGGGAATGAAAAACTGTTTTTT
CDR3 protein: CASSPPGNEKLFF

J gene: TRBJ2-7
clone size: -
D gene: -
V gene: TRBV5-1
CDR3 DNA: TGCGCCAGCAGCCCTCTAGGTGGGGAAGGCTACGAGCAGTACTTC
CDR3 protein: CASSPLGGEGYEQYF

J gene: TRBJ1-2
clone size: many
D gene: -
V gene: TRBV5-1
CDR3 DNA: TGCGCCAGCAGCTTGGGGGACCCTCACGCGAGCTACACCTTC
CDR3 protein: CASSLGDPHASYTF

J gene: TRBJ2-3
clone size: -
D gene: TRBD2
V gene: TRBV29-1
CDR3 DNA: TGCAGCGGGAAAGGCGGGGGGGGGGAAGGTACACAGTATTTT
CDR3 protein: CSGKGGGGEGTQYF

J gene: TRBJ2-5
clone size: -
D gene: -
V gene: TRBV19
CDR3 DNA: TGTGCCAGTAGTATAGATACGACGGGGCAGACCCAGTACTTC
CDR3 protein: CASSIDTTGQTQYF

J gene: TRBJ2-7
clone size: many
D gene: -
V gene: TRBV3-1
CDR3 DNA: TGTGCCAGCAGCCAAGATCTAACGAACGAGCAGTACTTC
CDR3 protein: CASSQDLTNEQYF

J gene: TRBJ1-5
clone size: few
D gene: -
V gene: TRBV6-2/TRBV6-3
CDR3 DNA: TGTGCCAGCAACTTAAGGGGGTTTGGGAATCAGCCCCAGCATTTT
CDR3 protein: CASNLRGFGNQPQHF

J gene: TRBJ2-3
clone size: few
D gene: TRBD1
V gene: TRBV12-3/TRBV12-4
CDR3 DNA: TGTGCCAGCAGGCCTCCGGGACAGGCCACAGATACGCAGTATTTT
CDR3 protein: CASRPPGQATDTQYF

J gene: TRBJ2-2
clone size: -
D gene: -
V gene: TRBV9
CDR3 DNA: TGTGCCAGCAGCGTAGAAGGATTCCCCGGGGAGCTGTTTTTT
CDR3 protein: CASSVEGFPGELFF

J gene: TRBJ2-3
clone size: few
D gene: TRBD1
V gene: TRBV5-5
CDR3 DNA: TGTGCCAGCAGCCAGGATCCAGGGGGTGGCACAGATACGCAGTATTTT
CDR3 protein: CASSQDPGGGTDTQYF

J gene: TRBJ2-3
clone size: many
D gene: -
V gene: TRBV18
CDR3 DNA: TGTGCCAGCTCACCCTCCCGACAGCCTAGCACAGATACGCAGTATTTT
CDR3 protein: CASSPSRQPSTDTQYF

J gene: TRBJ1-2
clone size: -
D gene: -
V gene: TRBV5-1
CDR3 DNA: TGCGCCAGCAGCTTGCCGTCAGGGGAGCAGAATGGCTACACCTTC
CDR3 protein: CASSLPSGEQNGYTF

J gene: TRBJ1-2
clone size: -
D gene: -
V gene: TRBV7-2
CDR3 DNA: TGTGCCAGCAGCCCCAACACAGGGACTGGCTACACCTTC
CDR3 protein: CASSPNTGTGYTF

J gene: TRBJ2-3
clone size: -
D gene: -
V gene: TRBV7-9
CDR3 DNA: TGTGCCAGCAGCCCTCTAGGAGTGAGAGATACGCAGTATTTT
CDR3 protein: CASSPLGVRDTQYF

J gene: TRBJ1-1
clone size: many
D gene: -
V gene: TRBV5-1
CDR3 DNA: TGCGCCAGCAGCTTGGTGCAGGCGGACACTGAAGCTTTCTTT
CDR3 protein: CASSLVQADTEAFF

J gene: TRBJ2-3
clone size: -
D gene: TRBD1
V gene: TRBV24-1
CDR3 DNA: TGTGCCACCAGTGCCGGGACAGGGGTGGATACGCAGTATTTT
CDR3 protein: CATSAGTGVDTQYF

J gene: TRBJ2-7
clone size: many
D gene: TRBD1
V gene: TRBV11-1
CDR3 DNA: TGTGCCAGCAGCTCCATTGGGACAGGGTGGGAGCAGTACTTC
CDR3 protein: CASSSIGTGWEQYF

J gene: TRBJ2-3
clone size: -
D gene: TRBD2
V gene: TRBV28
CDR3 DNA: TGTGCCAGCAGTTTACTAGCGGTGGGAATTTATACGCAGTATTTT
CDR3 protein: CASSLLAVGIYTQYF

J gene: TRBJ1-1
clone size: -
D gene: -
V gene: TRBV7-9
CDR3 DNA: TGTGCCAGCAGCCTATGGACAGATACTGAAGCTTTCTTT
CDR3 protein: CASSLWTDTEAFF

J gene: TRBJ2-5
clone size: -
D gene: TRBD2
V gene: TRBV10-3
CDR3 DNA: TGTGCCATCAGTGACGGGACTAGCGGGGGTCCTCAAGAGACCCAGTACTTC
CDR3 protein: CAISDGTSGGPQETQYF

J gene: TRBJ1-2
clone size: -
D gene: -
V gene: TRBV15
CDR3 DNA: TGTGCCACCAGCAGAGATGTAACAGGGTTACTGTATGGCTACACCTTC
CDR3 protein: CATSRDVTGLLYGYTF

J gene: TRBJ2-5
clone size: many
D gene: -
V gene: TRBV3-1
CDR3 DNA: TGTGCCAGCACCCGGACCCAAGAGACCCAGTACTTC
CDR3 protein: CASTRTQETQYF

J gene: TRBJ1-4
clone size: -
D gene: -
V gene: TRBV4-1
CDR3 DNA: TGCGCCAGCAGCCAAGATGGCGGGCGAACTAATGAAAAACTGTTTTTT
CDR3 protein: CASSQDGGRTNEKLFF

J gene: TRBJ2-7
clone size: many
D gene: -
V gene: TRBV13
CDR3 DNA: TGTGCCAGCGGACGGAGATACTACGAGCAGTACTTC
CDR3 protein: CASGRRYYEQYF

J gene: TRBJ2-7
clone size: -
D gene: -
V gene: TRBV10-3
CDR3 DNA: TGTGCCATCAGTTTAGCGGTTAGCTCCTACGAGCAGTACTTC
CDR3 protein: CAISLAVSSYEQYF

J gene: TRBJ2-3
clone size: -
D gene: -
V gene: TRBV6-6
CDR3 DNA: TGTGCCAGCAGTTACCAGGGGGGACGGACAGATACGCAGTATTTT
CDR3 protein: CASSYQGGRTDTQYF

J gene: TRBJ2-1
clone size: few
D gene: TRBD2
V gene: TRBV10-1
CDR3 DNA: TGCGCCAGCAGATTGGGACTAGCGGGAGATGTATCCTACAATGAGCAGTTCTTC
CDR3 protein: CASRLGLAGDVSYNEQFF

J gene: TRBJ1-4
clone size: -
D gene: -
V gene: TRBV20-1
CDR3 DNA: TGCAGTGCTAGTTCCCCGGGGAAGCATGAAAAACTGTTTTTT
CDR3 protein: CSASSPGKHEKLFF

J gene: TRBJ1-3
clone size: few
D gene: -
V gene: TRBV11-2
CDR3 DNA: TGTGCCAGCAGCTTAAGTCAATCCTTCTCTGGAAACACCATATATTTT
CDR3 protein: CASSLSQSFSGNTIYF

J gene: TRBJ1-1
clone size: few
D gene: -
V gene: TRBV5-1
CDR3 DNA: TGCGCCAGCAGATTCGTGACAATCAACACTGAAGCTTTCTTT
CDR3 protein: CASRFVTINTEAFF

J gene: TRBJ1-2
clone size: many
D gene: TRBD1
V gene: TRBV12-3/TRBV12-4
CDR3 DNA: TGTGCCAGCAGTTTAGCAATAGACAGGGATGACTATGGCTACACCTTC
CDR3 protein: CASSLAIDRDDYGYTF

J gene: TRBJ2-7
clone size: -
D gene: TRBD1
V gene: TRBV27
CDR3 DNA: TGTGCCAGCAGGGTCGACAGGGATCGCTACGAGCAGTACTTC
CDR3 protein: CASRVDRDRYEQYF

J gene: TRBJ2-5
clone size: -
D gene: -
V gene: TRBV6-1
CDR3 DNA: TGTGCCAGCAGTGTCCAGGGCCCCGAGGAGACCCAGTACTTC
CDR3 protein: CASSVQGPEETQYF

J gene: TRBJ1-5
clone size: few
D gene: -
V gene: TRBV2
CDR3 DNA: TGTGCCAGCAGCTTTTTCCGTGATCAGCCCCAGCATTTT
CDR3 protein: CASSFFRDQPQHF

J gene: TRBJ1-5
clone size: many
D gene: TRBD1
V gene: TRBV28
CDR3 DNA: TGTGCCAGCACCCCCGGGGACAGGGGGCATCGTCAGCCCCAGCATTTT
CDR3 protein: CASTPGDRGHRQPQHF

J gene: TRBJ2-2
clone size: few
D gene: TRBD2
V gene: TRBV6-5
CDR3 DNA: TGTGCCAGCAGTTACTCGGGGACTAGCGGCACCGGGGAGCTGTTTTTT
CDR3 protein: CASSYSGTSGTGELFF

J gene: TRBJ1-3
clone size: -
D gene: -
V gene: TRBV6-6
CDR3 DNA: TGTGCCAGCAGTTACTCGTTCCCCTTTGACAGCTCTGGAAACACCATATATTTT
CDR3 protein: CASSYSFPFDSSGNTIYF

J gene: TRBJ2-5
clone size: -
D gene: -
V gene: TRBV10-3
CDR3 DNA: TGTGCCATCAGTGAGTTCGCTCAAGAGACCCAGTACTTC
CDR3 protein: CAISEFAQETQYF

J gene: TRBJ1-2
clone size: few
D gene: -
V gene: TRBV30
CDR3 DNA: TGTGCCTGGTATCGGAGCTATGGCTACACCTTC
CDR3 protein: CAWYRSYGYTF

J gene: TRBJ1-4
clone size: few
D gene: -
V gene: TRBV5-8
CDR3 DNA: TGTGCCAGCAGCTTCCGGGGGCGAGCTAATGAAAAACTGTTTTTT
CDR3 protein: CASSFRGRANEKLFF

J gene: TRBJ2-3
clone size: many
D gene: TRBD2
V gene: TRBV7-8
CDR3 DNA: TGTGCCAGCAGCTTTAGCGGGAGTGAGACAGATACGCAGTATTTT
CDR3 protein: CASSFSGSETDTQYF

J gene: TRBJ1-2
clone size: many
D gene: -
V gene: TRBV2
CDR3 DNA: TGTGCCAGCAGTGAAGAGGCAGGGAATGTTTATGGCTACACCTTC
CDR3 protein: CASSEEAGNVYGYTF

J gene: TRBJ2-1
clone size: many
D gene: -
V gene: TRBV3-1
CDR3 DNA: TGTGCCAGCAGTACTAGAGAACTCAATGAGCAGTTCTTC
CDR3 protein: CASSTRELNEQFF

J gene: TRBJ1-5
clone size: -
D gene: TRBD1
V gene: TRBV7-8
CDR3 DNA: TGTGCCAGCAGCGAATGGACAGGCCTCAATCAGCCCCAGCATTTT
CDR3 protein: CASSEWTGLNQPQHF

J gene: TRBJ2-7
clone size: few
D gene: -
V gene: TRBV6-2/TRBV6-3
CDR3 DNA: TGTGCCAGCAATCCGGGAATGTCCTACGAGCAGTACTTC
CDR3 protein: CASNPGMSYEQYF

J gene: TRBJ2-1
clone size: -
D gene: TRBD2
V gene: TRBV7-3
CDR3 DNA: TGTGCCAGCAGCCGATCTAGCGGGGAATACAATGAGCAGTTCTTC
CDR3 protein: CASSRSSGEYNEQFF

J gene: TRBJ2-3
clone size: few
D gene: -
V gene: TRBV30
CDR3 DNA: TGTGCCTGGAGTGTCAGGGATACGCAGTATTTT
CDR3 protein: CAWSVRDTQYF

J gene: TRBJ2-3
clone size: many
D gene: -
V gene: TRBV10-3
CDR3 DNA: TGTGCCATCAGGAAGGAGGAAGATACGCAGTATTTT
CDR3 protein: CAIRKEEDTQYF

J gene: TRBJ2-5
clone size: many
D gene: TRBD1
V gene: TRBV15
CDR3 DNA: TGTGCCACCAGCCCAACCTCGGACAGGGCAAGGAGGGAGACCCAGTACTTC
CDR3 protein: CATSPTSDRARRETQYF

J gene: TRBJ1-2
clone size: few
D gene: TRBD1
V gene: TRBV28
CDR3 DNA: TGTGCCAGCAGTTCGCCACAGGGGACAGCTAACTATGGCTACACCTTC
CDR3 protein: CASSSPQGTANYGYTF

J gene: TRBJ1-6
clone size: -
D gene: -
V gene: TRBV28
CDR3 DNA: TGTGCCAGCAGTCCACAGGGTCGGAATTCACCCCTCCACTTT
CDR3 protein: CASSPQGRNSPLHF

J gene: TRBJ1-1
clone size: few
D gene: TRBD1
V gene: TRBV11-2
CDR3 DNA: TGTGCCAGCAGAAACAGGGGCGGAGGCACTGAAGCTTTCTTT
CDR3 protein: CASRNRGGGTEAFF

J gene: TRBJ2-1
clone size: many
D gene: -
V gene: TRBV12-3/TRBV12-4
CDR3 DNA: TGTGCCAGCAGTTTAACGACGGGGAATGAGCAGTTCTTC
CDR3 protein: CASSLTTGNEQFF

J gene: TRBJ1-4
clone size: many
D gene: -
V gene: TRBV28
CDR3 DNA: TGTGCCAGCAGTTCTTTCGGTCACCGGGCAACTAATGAAAAACTGTTTTTT
CDR3 protein: CASSSFGHRATNEKLFF